The entry below describes one T cell receptor (beta chain). Its antigen remains unknown. Other DNA sequences from this sample encode an identical CDR3 as well. Unmatched junction bases numbered 5, after V lost 4 bases and J lost 5 bases. The CDR3 has 14 residues. Germline loops: CDR1 SGHRS, CDR2 YFSETQ. The sample comes from a study of shared clonotypes between healthy human individuals. Study summary: CD8 memory received one plate per donor, CD8 naive two, CD4 memory three and CD4 naive three. Notes on the study in general: On the whole, naive subsets had larger estimated richness than memory subsets had.

Sorted-subset replicate PCR reactions were performed with around 210 ng DNA, corresponding to roughly 29,000 T cell genomes. Sequencing was performed with immunoSEQ multiplex PCR; in TCRdb, only in-frame clones are kept and a portion is missing. The data show some 2,500,000 clones, approximately 94% seen once. This chain connects TRBV5-1 to TRBJ1-5; 8 nucleotides agree with TRBD1. The sequence came from a man younger than 35 in good health. Some clones in this sample may be carry-over from other donors' samples. What was sequenced was naive CD4+ T cells from PBMCs. Subset given: CD45RA+ positively selected. CDR3 sequence (DNA): TGCGCCAGCAGCATTGGGACAGGAGATCAGCCCCAGCATTTT. It codes for CASSIGTGDQPQHF.